This T cell receptor (beta chain) was identified in a study of beta chain features in type 1 diabetes. As concerns this clone: Mismatch with germline at one junction end may stem from a read error.

Reverse transcribing all isolated RNA meant expressed TCRB transcripts were sequenced. Libraries were prepared by immunoSEQ multiplex PCR; TCRdb keeps only in-frame clonotypes and omits some of them. The sample has over 500,000 clones, about a sixth seen once; the top ten hold around 0.095%. Germline loops: CDR1 SSHAT, CDR2 FNYEAQ (reference sequence). The CDR3 has 14 amino acids. The V gene is TRBV7-7, the J gene TRBJ1-1; D gene ambiguous. Sequencing was performed on naive CD4+ T cells from blood. The receptor was isolated from a man younger than 35 in good health. The DNA of the CDR3 is TGTGCTAGCAGCCCCTCTTCAGGGAACACTGAAGCTTTCTTT. It encodes CASSPSSGNTEAFF.